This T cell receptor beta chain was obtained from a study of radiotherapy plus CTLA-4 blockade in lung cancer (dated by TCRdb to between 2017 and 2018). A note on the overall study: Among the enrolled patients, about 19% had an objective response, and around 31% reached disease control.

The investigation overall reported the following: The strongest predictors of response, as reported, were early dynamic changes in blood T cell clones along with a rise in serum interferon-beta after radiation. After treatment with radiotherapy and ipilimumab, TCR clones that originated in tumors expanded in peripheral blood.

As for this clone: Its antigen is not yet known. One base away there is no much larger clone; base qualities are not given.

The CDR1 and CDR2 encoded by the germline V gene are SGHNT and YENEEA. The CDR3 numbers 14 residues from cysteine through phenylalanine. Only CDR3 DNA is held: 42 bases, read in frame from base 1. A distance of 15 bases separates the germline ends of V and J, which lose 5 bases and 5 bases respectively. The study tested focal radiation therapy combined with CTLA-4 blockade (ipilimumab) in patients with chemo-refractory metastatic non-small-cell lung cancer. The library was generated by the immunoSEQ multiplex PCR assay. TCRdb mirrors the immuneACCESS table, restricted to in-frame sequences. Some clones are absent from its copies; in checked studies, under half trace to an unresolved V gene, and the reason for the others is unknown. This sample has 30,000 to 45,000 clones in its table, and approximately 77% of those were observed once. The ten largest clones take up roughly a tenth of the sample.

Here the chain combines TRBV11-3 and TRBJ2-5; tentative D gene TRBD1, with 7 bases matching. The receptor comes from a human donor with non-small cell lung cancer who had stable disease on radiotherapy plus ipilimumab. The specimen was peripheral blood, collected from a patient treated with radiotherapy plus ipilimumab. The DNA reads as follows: TGTGCCAGCAGCATCTCGACAGGGAGGGAGACCCAGTACTTC. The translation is CASSISTGRETQYF.